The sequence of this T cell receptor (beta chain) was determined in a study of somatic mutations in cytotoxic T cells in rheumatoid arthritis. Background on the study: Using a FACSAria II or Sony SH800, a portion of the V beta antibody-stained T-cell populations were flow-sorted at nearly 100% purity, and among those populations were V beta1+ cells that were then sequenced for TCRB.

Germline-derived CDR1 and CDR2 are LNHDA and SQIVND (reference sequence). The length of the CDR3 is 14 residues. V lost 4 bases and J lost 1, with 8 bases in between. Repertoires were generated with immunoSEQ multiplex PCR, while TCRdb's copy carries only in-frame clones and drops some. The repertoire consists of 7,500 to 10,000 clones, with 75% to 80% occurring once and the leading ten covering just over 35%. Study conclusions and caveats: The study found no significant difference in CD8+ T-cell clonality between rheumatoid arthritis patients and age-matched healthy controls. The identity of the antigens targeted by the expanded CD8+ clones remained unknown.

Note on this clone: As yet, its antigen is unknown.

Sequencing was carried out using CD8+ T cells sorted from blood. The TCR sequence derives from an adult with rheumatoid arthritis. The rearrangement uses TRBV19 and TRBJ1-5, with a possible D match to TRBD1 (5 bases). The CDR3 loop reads CASSNAGSNQPQHF. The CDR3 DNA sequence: TGTGCCAGTAGTAATGCAGGGAGCAATCAGCCCCAGCATTTT. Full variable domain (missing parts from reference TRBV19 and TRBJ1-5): DGGITQSPKYLFRKEGQNVTLSCEQNLNHDAMYWYRQDPGQGLRLIYYSQIVNDFQKGDIAEGYSVSREKKESFPLTVTSAQKNPTAFYLCASSNAGSNQPQHFGDGTRLSIL.